These T cell receptor beta chains were read from a single sample in a study of cytomegalovirus exposure and HLA in healthy donors. Sequenced by immunoSEQ multiplex PCR; TCRdb stores in-frame clones only, minus some. The sample contains 150,000 to 200,000 clones, approximately 80% of which appear only once. Source material: PBMCs. Receptor source: a woman aged 18-29 years in good health and CMV-seronegative. CDR3s include the opening cysteine and the closing phenylalanine or tryptophan. Fields, in order: clone size, V gene, J gene, D gene, CDR3 length, CDR3 protein, CDR3 DNA. The D gene is left open where the match is weak. For some rows the clone size is stated as once, few or many, or as a class when expanded; others skip it.

size: -; V: TRBV2; J: TRBJ2-1; D: -; length: 14; CDR3: CASSEARGSIEQFF; DNA: TGTGCCAGCAGTGAAGCGAGAGGGAGCATTGAGCAGTTCTTC
size: -; V: TRBV27; J: TRBJ1-2; D: -; length: 14; CDR3: CASSRREPIYGYTF; DNA: TGTGCCAGCAGTCGTAGGGAGCCCATCTATGGCTACACCTTC
size: -; V: TRBV19; J: TRBJ1-3; D: -; length: 13; CDR3: CASSPEQGNTIYF; DNA: TGTGCCAGTAGTCCAGAACAGGGAAACACCATATATTTT
size: -; V: TRBV15; J: TRBJ2-4; D: -; length: 15; CDR3: CATSFGGVVKNSQYF; DNA: TGTGCCACCAGCTTCGGAGGGGTGGTCAAAAACAGTCAGTACTTC
size: -; V: TRBV5-1; J: TRBJ2-4; D: TRBD2; length: 19; CDR3: CASSPHKGTSALAKNIQYF; DNA: TGCGCCAGCAGCCCACATAAAGGGACTAGCGCTTTAGCCAAAAACATTCAGTACTTC
size: -; V: TRBV10-3; J: TRBJ2-3; D: TRBD2; length: 16; CDR3: CAISSRTSGGADTQYF; DNA: TGTGCCATCAGTTCCCGGACTAGCGGGGGGGCCGATACGCAGTATTTT
size: -; V: TRBV5-5; J: TRBJ2-5; D: TRBD1; length: 14; CDR3: CASSLGQEQETQYF; DNA: TGTGCCAGCAGCTTAGGACAGGAACAAGAGACCCAGTACTTC
size: -; V: TRBV6-5; J: TRBJ2-3; D: TRBD1; length: 15; CDR3: CASSLQGASTDTQYF; DNA: TGTGCCAGCAGCCTACAGGGGGCGAGCACAGATACGCAGTATTTT
size: -; V: TRBV18; J: TRBJ1-6; D: -; length: 16; CDR3: CASSPSTATLNSPLHF; DNA: TGTGCCAGCTCACCATCGACAGCTACCCTTAATTCACCCCTCCACTTT
size: -; V: TRBV11-3; J: TRBJ1-2; D: -; length: 15; CDR3: CASSEGGRNAYGYTF; DNA: TGTGCCAGCAGCGAAGGAGGGAGAAACGCCTATGGCTACACCTTC
size: -; V: TRBV5-1; J: TRBJ1-2; D: -; length: 15; CDR3: CASSLAGGSNYGYTF; DNA: TGCGCCAGCAGCTTAGCGGGGGGCTCAAACTATGGCTACACCTTC
size: -; V: TRBV19; J: TRBJ1-1; D: -; length: 11; CDR3: CASQQGRWAFF; DNA: TGTGCCAGTCAACAGGGAAGGTGGGCTTTCTTT
size: -; V: TRBV28; J: TRBJ2-3; D: -; length: 16; CDR3: CASSLGGGAPTDTQYF; DNA: TGTGCCAGCAGTTTAGGTGGGGGGGCCCCCACAGATACGCAGTATTTT
size: -; V: TRBV28; J: TRBJ1-1; D: TRBD1; length: 12; CDR3: CASSLGTGGAFF; DNA: TGTGCCAGCAGTTTAGGGACAGGGGGAGCTTTCTTT
size: -; V: TRBV6-6; J: TRBJ2-3; D: -; length: 15; CDR3: CASSSRGSITDTQYF; DNA: TGTGCCAGCAGTTCCAGGGGCTCTATCACAGATACGCAGTATTTT
size: -; V: TRBV11-2; J: TRBJ1-5; D: TRBD1; length: 14; CDR3: CASSLAGGNQPQHF; DNA: TGTGCCAGCAGCTTAGCAGGGGGTAATCAGCCCCAGCATTTT
size: -; V: TRBV7-3; J: TRBJ2-2; D: -; length: 13; CDR3: CASSLRRGGELFF; DNA: TGTGCCAGCAGCTTACGGAGGGGAGGGGAGCTGTTTTTT
size: -; V: TRBV13; J: TRBJ1-1; D: TRBD1; length: 14; CDR3: CASRTSGGYTEAFF; DNA: TGTGCCAGCAGAACGTCAGGGGGGTACACTGAAGCTTTCTTT
size: -; V: TRBV28; J: TRBJ1-6; D: TRBD1; length: 15; CDR3: CASSFYDRENSPLHF; DNA: TGTGCCAGCAGTTTTTACGACAGGGAGAATTCACCCCTCCACTTT
size: -; V: TRBV2; J: TRBJ2-5; D: -; length: 15; CDR3: CASMLEGGRLETQYF; DNA: TGTGCCAGCATGCTCGAGGGCGGCAGGTTGGAGACCCAGTACTTC
size: -; V: TRBV30; J: TRBJ1-4; D: -; length: 13; CDR3: CAWNRGADEKLFF; DNA: TGTGCCTGGAACCGGGGGGCGGATGAAAAACTGTTTTTT
size: -; V: TRBV5-4; J: TRBJ1-4; D: -; length: 16; CDR3: CASSLNSWDSNEKLFF; DNA: TGTGCCAGCAGCTTAAATTCTTGGGACTCTAATGAAAAACTGTTTTTT
size: few; V: TRBV19; J: TRBJ1-5; D: TRBD1; length: 17; CDR3: CASSRKDRTYSNQPQHF; DNA: TGTGCCAGTAGCCGTAAGGACAGGACGTATAGCAATCAGCCCCAGCATTTT
size: -; V: TRBV28; J: TRBJ1-5; D: -; length: 15; CDR3: CASSLPGRAVQPQHF; DNA: TGTGCCAGCAGTTTACCCGGCAGGGCCGTCCAGCCCCAGCATTTT
size: -; V: TRBV21-1; J: TRBJ2-7; D: -; length: 15; CDR3: CASSGRTGLNFLGWF; DNA: TGTGCCAGCAGCGGACGGACAGGGTTAAACTTTCTTGGGTGGTTC
size: -; V: TRBV11-2; J: TRBJ1-2; D: TRBD1; length: 12; CDR3: CASSSDRIGYTF; DNA: TGTGCCAGCAGCTCGGACAGGATTGGCTACACCTTC
size: few; V: TRBV2; J: TRBJ2-3; D: TRBD2; length: 15; CDR3: CASSERSGGSSPQYF; DNA: TGTGCCAGCAGTGAACGAAGCGGGGGTTCCTCTCCTCAGTATTTT
size: -; V: TRBV19; J: TRBJ2-7; D: -; length: 13; CDR3: CASSQQGSYEQYF; DNA: TGTGCCAGTAGTCAACAGGGTTCCTACGAGCAGTACTTC
size: -; V: TRBV6-1; J: TRBJ2-2; D: TRBD2; length: 16; CDR3: CASSGTSGGFTGELFF; DNA: TGTGCCAGCAGTGGGACTAGCGGGGGGTTTACCGGGGAGCTGTTTTTT
size: -; V: TRBV2; J: TRBJ1-2; D: -; length: 11; CDR3: CASSPNYGYTF; DNA: TGTGCCAGCAGTCCGAACTATGGCTACACCTTC
size: -; V: TRBV11-3; J: TRBJ2-7; D: -; length: 16; CDR3: CASSPLFGQTSYEQYF; DNA: TGTGCCAGCAGCCCCCTTTTTGGACAGACTTCCTACGAGCAGTACTTC
size: -; V: TRBV6-1; J: TRBJ1-3; D: -; length: 16; CDR3: CASSEGGWFTGNTIYF; DNA: TGTGCCAGCAGTGAGGGGGGGTGGTTTACTGGAAACACCATATATTTT
size: -; V: TRBV7-9; J: TRBJ2-7; D: TRBD2; length: 14; CDR3: CASRDSGGRLEQYF; DNA: TGTGCCAGCAGGGATAGCGGGGGACGGCTCGAGCAGTACTTC
size: -; V: TRBV11-2; J: TRBJ2-7; D: -; length: 15; CDR3: CASSRAGTPDYEQYF; DNA: TGTGCCAGCAGCCGTGCGGGGACCCCAGACTACGAGCAGTACTTC
size: -; V: TRBV13; J: TRBJ1-2; D: -; length: 16; CDR3: CASSPTGDLGHYGYTF; DNA: TGTGCCAGCAGCCCAACGGGGGACCTTGGACACTATGGCTACACCTTC
size: -; V: TRBV5-1; J: TRBJ2-1; D: TRBD1; length: 15; CDR3: CASSPDRPGYNEQFF; DNA: TGCGCCAGCAGCCCGGACAGGCCAGGATACAATGAGCAGTTCTTC
size: -; V: TRBV18; J: TRBJ1-3; D: -; length: 18; CDR3: CASSPRPDREFSGNTIYF; DNA: TGTGCCAGCTCACCACGGCCCGACCGGGAATTCTCTGGAAACACCATATATTTT
size: -; V: TRBV5-1; J: TRBJ1-3; D: -; length: 17; CDR3: CASSSGQRPYSGNTIYF; DNA: TGCGCCAGCAGCTCCGGACAGCGACCTTACTCTGGAAACACCATATATTTT
size: -; V: TRBV15; J: TRBJ1-5; D: TRBD1; length: 14; CDR3: CATSRGQGYQPQHF; DNA: TGTGCCACCAGCCGTGGACAGGGGTATCAGCCCCAGCATTTT
size: medium-sized; V: TRBV5-1; J: TRBJ1-5; D: TRBD1; length: 14; CDR3: CASTDREGNQPQHF; DNA: TGCGCCAGCACGGACAGGGAGGGCAATCAGCCCCAGCATTTT
size: -; V: TRBV18; J: TRBJ1-6; D: -; length: 17; CDR3: CASSPEHGSKLGSPLHF; DNA: TGTGCCAGCTCACCGGAGCACGGGTCGAAACTGGGTTCACCCCTCCACTTT
size: -; V: TRBV2; J: TRBJ2-1; D: -; length: 14; CDR3: CASSDSRGGNEQFF; DNA: TGTGCCAGCAGTGATTCCAGGGGTGGCAATGAGCAGTTCTTC
size: -; V: TRBV7-9; J: TRBJ2-1; D: TRBD2; length: 17; CDR3: CSSSLASGGAFYNEQFF; DNA: TGTTCCAGCAGCTTAGCTAGCGGGGGGGCCTTCTACAATGAGCAGTTCTTC
size: -; V: TRBV10-1; J: TRBJ2-4; D: -; length: 16; CDR3: CASSEQNAGERGIQYF; DNA: TGCGCCAGCAGTGAGCAAAATGCAGGGGAGAGGGGCATTCAGTACTTC
size: many; V: TRBV6-1; J: TRBJ1-6; D: -; length: 13; CDR3: CASSGTDNSPLHF; DNA: TGTGCCAGCAGTGGGACAGATAATTCACCCCTCCACTTT
size: few; V: TRBV4-1; J: TRBJ1-3; D: -; length: 15; CDR3: CASSLRESSGNTIYF; DNA: TGCGCCAGCAGCCTCCGGGAAAGCTCTGGAAACACCATATATTTT
size: once; V: TRBV28; J: TRBJ2-7; D: TRBD1; length: 15; CDR3: CASSLSGQGRYEQYF; DNA: TGTGCCAGCAGTTTAAGCGGACAGGGTAGGTACGAGCAGTACTTC
size: -; V: TRBV30; J: TRBJ2-1; D: TRBD2; length: 14; CDR3: CAWSPGTTLNEQFF; DNA: TGTGCCTGGAGTCCCGGGACTACCCTCAATGAGCAGTTCTTC
size: -; V: TRBV18; J: TRBJ1-6; D: TRBD1; length: 14; CDR3: CASSPGTGNSPLHF; DNA: TGTGCCAGCTCACCAGGGACAGGGAATTCACCCCTCCACTTT
size: -; V: TRBV28; J: TRBJ2-7; D: TRBD2; length: 14; CDR3: CASGGTILPYEQYF; DNA: TGTGCCAGTGGAGGGACTATCCTACCTTACGAGCAGTACTTC
size: -; V: TRBV30; J: TRBJ1-2; D: TRBD1; length: 11; CDR3: CALGQVDGYTF; DNA: TGTGCTTTGGGACAGGTTGATGGCTACACCTTC
size: -; V: TRBV4-1; J: TRBJ1-3; D: -; length: 18; CDR3: CASSQSGRDTGAGNTIYF; DNA: TGCGCCAGCAGCCAGTCGGGTCGGGACACTGGCGCTGGAAACACCATATATTTT
size: -; V: TRBV6-5; J: TRBJ1-1; D: TRBD1; length: 13; CDR3: CASSGGQGTEAFF; DNA: TGTGCCAGCAGTGGGGGACAGGGGACTGAAGCTTTCTTT
size: -; V: TRBV4-1; J: TRBJ2-1; D: TRBD2; length: 15; CDR3: CASSQERRGYNEQFF; DNA: TGCGCCAGCAGCCAAGAACGGCGGGGGTACAATGAGCAGTTCTTC